The 12 T cell receptor beta chains below all came from one sample that was sequenced in a study of T cells in localized non-small cell lung cancer (dated by TCRdb to 2019 to 2021). Receptors were amplified or captured by the immunoSEQ multiplex PCR assay. Drawn from immuneACCESS, this table holds only the in-frame rearrangements with V and J called that TCRdb kept. Clones are partly lost; checked studies trace under half to an unresolved V gene and leave the rest unexplained. The table for this sample lists 2,000 to 2,500 clones; over 15% of them were counted only once. The top ten hold around 12% of the sample. Sequencing was performed on normal lung tissue next to the tumor, taken before any cancer treatment. The source is a male donor older than 55 with stage I non-small cell lung cancer.

V is TRBV29-1 and J is TRBJ2-1, with 13 bases aligning to TRBD2. With 6 bases clipped from V and 9 bases from J, the junction kept 5 bases outside the gene matches. Germline V lookup: CDR1 SQVTM, CDR2 ANQGSEA. This CDR3 spans 13 amino acids. CDR3 sequence reads: CSVVGLAGVEQFF. The CDR3 DNA is TGCAGCGTCGTCGGACTAGCGGGAGTTGAGCAGTTCTTC.

V usage is TRBV10-2 and J usage is TRBJ2-3, with 7 bases lining up with TRBD2. Trimming took 2 bases from V and 7 from J; bases not matched to a gene: 9. The V gene's germline CDR1 is WSHSY and CDR2 SAAADI. The CDR3 contains 15 residues. CDR3 protein: CASSEASGVINTQYF. CDR3 nucleotide sequence: TGCGCCAGCAGTGAGGCGAGCGGGGTCATAAATACGCAGTATTTT.

The gene calls are TRBV18 and TRBJ2-5, with D possibly being TRBD2 (5 bases). V lost 5 bases, J lost 6 bases, and 19 bases lay in between. The germline V gene has CDR1 KGHSH and CDR2 LQKENI. The CDR3 covers 15 residues. The CDR3 loop reads CASSAYSGGGQTQYF. In nucleotides, the CDR3 is TGTGCCAGCTCAGCCTACTCTGGAGGCGGGCAGACCCAGTACTTC.

This clone was seen only once. The chain carries TRBV5-1 and TRBJ1-4; TRBD1 aligns across 9 bases. With V trimmed by 4 bases and J by 5 bases, 9 bases remained unmatched. The CDR3 runs to 16 residues. Germline-derived CDR1 and CDR2 are SGHRS and YFSETQ. CDR3 sequence: CASSPEGTGRNEKLFF. For the CDR3, the DNA is TGCGCCAGCAGCCCAGAAGGGACAGGGAGGAATGAAAAACTGTTTTTT.

This clone was seen only a few times. V gene TRBV11-3 combines with J gene TRBJ1-2; the D gene is possibly TRBD1 (6 bases). The CDR3 totals 14 residues. CDR1 and CDR2 from the germline V gene are SGHNT and YENEEA. Trimming removed 2 bases at V and 1 base at J, with 8 bases between. The CDR3 DNA sequence: TGTGCCAGCAGCTTACCGGACAGTAACTATGGCTACACCTTC. It specifies CASSLPDSNYGYTF.

V gene TRBV19 combines with J gene TRBJ2-7; D remains ambiguous. The CDR3 loop spans 15 amino acids. Trimming stripped 2 bases from V and 0 bases from J, with 11 bases between. Germline assignment: CDR1 LNHDA and CDR2 SQIVND (reference sequence). The CDR3 nucleotides read TGTGCCAGTAGTATACTAAACGGCCCCTCCTACGAGCAGTACTTC. Its translation is CASSILNGPSYEQYF.

CDR3 residues: CAWSAGTGGYGYTF. The CDR3, as DNA: TGTGCCTGGAGTGCGGGGACAGGGGGCTATGGCTACACCTTC. The chain is built from TRBV30 and TRBJ1-2; 11 bases match TRBD1. The CDR3 consists of 14 residues. The V gene's germline CDR1 is GTSNPN and CDR2 SVGIG (reference sequence). The junction had 2 bases not matched to a gene; V was cut back by 1 base and J by 4 bases. The full variable domain, with the rest looked up from reference TRBV30 and TRBJ1-2, is SQTIHQWPATLVQPVGSPLSLECTVEGTSNPNLYWYRQAAGRGLQLLFYSVGIGQISSEVPQNLSASRPQDRQFILSSKKLLLSDSGFYLCAWSAGTGGYGYTFGSGTRLTVV.

The V call is TRBV16, the J call TRBJ2-3, with D possibly being TRBD2 (6 bases). This CDR3 is built from 14 residues. V shed 6 bases and J shed 2 bases, with 12 bases lying between them. CDR1 and CDR2 (germline): KGHSY, FQNENV. CDR3 amino acids: CASSRSGATDTQYF. DNA for the CDR3: TGTGCCAGCAGTCGTAGCGGAGCCACAGATACGCAGTATTTT. Variable domain in full (rest from reference TRBV16 and TRBJ2-3): GEEVAQTPKHLVRGEGQKAKLYCAPIKGHSYVFWYQQVLKNEFKFLISFQNENVFDETGMPKERFSAKCLPNSPCSLEIQATKLEDSAVYFCASSRSGATDTQYFGPGTRLTVL.

The CDR3 sequence: CAINLAGGNEQFF. Written as DNA, the CDR3 is TGTGCCATCAACCTAGCGGGAGGGAATGAGCAGTTCTTC. The chain recombines TRBV6-8 with TRBJ2-1, with 12 nucleotides matching TRBD2. The ends lost 10 bases at V and 7 bases at J; junction bases unmatched: 5. Germline lookup yields CDR1 MNHGY and CDR2 SAAAGT. The CDR3 runs 13 residues.

This clone turned up a few times. The chain carries TRBV6-8 and TRBJ1-2; unclear D gene. The CDR3 contains 15 residues. V was shortened by 10 bases and J by 4 bases, with 22 bases between the two germline ends. Germline CDR1 MNHGY, CDR2 SAAAGT. The CDR3 protein is CAISEIREKSYGYTF. In DNA form, the CDR3 reads TGTGCCATCAGCGAAATTAGGGAGAAAAGCTATGGCTACACCTTC.

The chain links TRBV19 to TRBJ2-3; 12 bases align to TRBD2. The length of the CDR3 is 17 residues. With 3 bases clipped from V and 1 base from J, the junction kept 5 bases outside the gene matches. CDR1 LNHDA and CDR2 SQIVND come from the germline V gene (reference sequence). The CDR3 reads CASSIFGTSGRTDTQYF. DNA for the CDR3: TGTGCCAGTAGTATTTTCGGGACTAGCGGGCGCACAGATACGCAGTATTTT.

This clone was observed a handful of times. This rearrangement joins TRBV6-8 to TRBJ2-5, with 14 nucleotides matching TRBD2. Per germline, CDR1 MNHGY and CDR2 SAAAGT. V shed 10 bases and J 3 bases; nucleotides not matched to a gene: 7. The CDR3 runs 15 residues. CDR3 protein: CAIRGLAGGEETQYF. The CDR3, as DNA: TGTGCCATCAGAGGACTAGCGGGAGGTGAAGAGACCCAGTACTTC.